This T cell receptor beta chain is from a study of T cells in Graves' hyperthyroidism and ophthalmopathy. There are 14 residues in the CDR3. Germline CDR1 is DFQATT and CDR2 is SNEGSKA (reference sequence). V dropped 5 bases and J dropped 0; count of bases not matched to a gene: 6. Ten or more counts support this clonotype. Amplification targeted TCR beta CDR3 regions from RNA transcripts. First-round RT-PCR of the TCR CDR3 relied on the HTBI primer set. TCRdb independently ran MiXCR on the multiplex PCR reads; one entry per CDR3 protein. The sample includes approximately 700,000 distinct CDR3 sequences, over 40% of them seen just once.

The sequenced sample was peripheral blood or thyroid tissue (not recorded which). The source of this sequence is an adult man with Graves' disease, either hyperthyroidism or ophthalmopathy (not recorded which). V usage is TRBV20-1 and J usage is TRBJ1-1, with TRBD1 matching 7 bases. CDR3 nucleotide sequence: TGCAGTGCTTACCCCGGGACAGTGAACACTGAAGCTTTCTTT. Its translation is CSAYPGTVNTEAFF.